The 13 T cell receptor beta chains presented below share a single source sample, sequenced in a study of blood T cell repertoires in COVID-19 (dated by TCRdb to about 2020). The library was prepared using the immunoSEQ multiplex PCR assay. TCRdb retrieved this table from immuneACCESS and kept in-frame rearrangements only. Not all clones are present; in checked studies, unresolved V genes account for under half, and no reason is known for the remainder. Across this sample there are some 190,000 clones, with roughly 88% seen only once. Clones ranked in the top ten supply 5% to 7.5% of the sample. The sequenced material came from peripheral blood. These receptors were obtained from a woman aged 40 to 50 who had recovered from COVID-19.

The chain uses TRBV30 and TRBJ2-3; weak D call: TRBD2 (5 bases). The CDR3 has 13 residues. CDR1 and CDR2 from the germline V gene are GTSNPN and SVGIG (reference sequence). Trimming stripped 6 bases from V and 1 base from J, with 11 bases between. The CDR3 DNA sequence: TGTGCCTGTGGGGAGTCTCGCACAGATACGCAGTATTTT. Translating it yields CACGESRTDTQYF.

The V and J genes are TRBV2 and TRBJ1-2, with D possibly TRBD1 on 6 matching bases. CDR1 and CDR2 (germline): SNHLY, FYNNEI. V dropped 4 bases and J dropped 5 bases, with 11 bases sitting between them. This CDR3 spans 13 amino acids. For the CDR3, the DNA is TGTGCCAGCAGTGTGGGACAAGATTATGGCTACACCTTC. Translation: CASSVGQDYGYTF.

V is TRBV12-3 or TRBV12-4 and J is TRBJ1-4, with D hard to call. CDR3 size: 13 residues. V was trimmed by 8 bases and J by 7 bases, leaving 14 bases between them. As DNA, the CDR3 is TGTGCCAGCCGCCTCGAGGCAAGTGAAAAACTGTTTTTT. Protein product: CASRLEASEKLFF.

The rearrangement joins TRBV6-5 to TRBJ2-7, with D possibly matching TRBD2 (6 bases). CDR3 size: 15 residues. Per the germline V gene, CDR1 is MNHEY and CDR2 is SVGAGI. V was cut by 6 bases and J by 5 bases, with 20 bases left in between. Here the CDR3 DNA reads TGTGCCAGCAGGCAGACTAGGAACAGTTTCAACGAGCAGTACTTC. Its protein product is CASRQTRNSFNEQYF.

The V and J genes are TRBV7-3 and TRBJ2-5; 9 bases map to TRBD2. There are 15 residues in the CDR3. Germline V gene lookup returns CDR1 SGHTA and CDR2 FQGTGA. Germline trimming cut 5 bases from V and 0 bases from J; bases unmatched to any gene: 4. This chain's CDR3 is CASSPSGVYQETQYF. The CDR3 DNA reads as TGTGCCAGCAGCCCTAGCGGGGTGTACCAAGAGACCCAGTACTTC.

The chain couples TRBV20-1 to TRBJ2-1; weak D call: TRBD2 (6 bases). CDR1 is DFQATT and CDR2 is SNEGSKA in the germline V gene (reference sequence). This CDR3 comprises 11 residues. Trimming took off 7 bases at V and 4 bases at J, with 8 bases between the two ends. CDR3 sequence reads: CSGDLYNEQFF. The CDR3, as DNA: TGCAGTGGGGACTTGTACAATGAGCAGTTCTTC.

This rearrangement joins TRBV5-1 to TRBJ2-5; 10 nucleotides match TRBD1. CDR1 is SGHRS, CDR2 YFSETQ, per germline. CDR3 length: 16 residues. V lost 4 bases to trimming and J lost 7 bases; unmatched junction nucleotides: 13. For the CDR3, the DNA is TGCGCCAGCAGCAAAGCCTCCGGGACAGGGGATGGGACCCAGTACTTC. This encodes CASSKASGTGDGTQYF.

The chain carries TRBV4-3 and TRBJ1-6, with 9 bases lining up with TRBD1. Unmatched junction bases numbered 8, after V lost 4 bases and J lost 7 bases. The CDR3 consists of 16 residues. Looked up from germline, CDR1 is LGHNA and CDR2 is YSLEER. The DNA for the CDR3 is TGCGCCAGCAGCCCCCGTGCCGGACAGGGGAATTCACCCCTCCACTTT. This sequence encodes CASSPRAGQGNSPLHF.

The chain joins TRBV3-1 (or the pseudogene TRBV3-2) to TRBJ2-7, with D perhaps TRBD2 (6 bases). The CDR3 has 13 residues. Germline values: CDR1 LGHDT, CDR2 YNNKEL (reference sequence). Between the trimmed V and J ends, which lost 6 bases and 3 bases, there was a span of 12 bases. The CDR3 DNA reads TGTGCCAGCAGTCCCCTGGGGGGCTACGAGCAGTACTTC. It translates to CASSPLGGYEQYF.

This clone was seen just once. The chain employs TRBV15 and TRBJ1-4; perhaps TRBD1 as D (6 bases). The V end was cut by 0 bases, the J end by 2 bases, with 7 bases between. The germline V gene encodes CDR1 LNHNV and CDR2 YYDKDF (reference sequence). This CDR3 contains 15 residues. CDR3 region: CATSRDRGTNEKLFF. The CDR3 DNA reads TGTGCCACCAGCAGAGATAGGGGGACTAATGAAAAACTGTTTTTT.

The chain is built from TRBV18 and TRBJ2-7, with 7 nucleotides matching TRBD1. The CDR3 is 14 residues long. The V gene end was trimmed by 4 bases and the J gene end by 3 bases; junction bases not matched to a gene: 6. Germline values: CDR1 KGHSH, CDR2 LQKENI. DNA for the CDR3: TGTGCCAGCTCACTGAGCCGGGACAGCTACGAGCAGTACTTC. Its translation is CASSLSRDSYEQYF.

V and J are TRBV11-3 and TRBJ2-5, with D tentatively TRBD1 (5 bases). Germline values: CDR1 SGHNT, CDR2 YENEEA. With 4 bases removed from V and 4 bases from J, the gap between germline ends came to 7 bases. The CDR3 totals 12 residues. The DNA of the CDR3 is TGTGCCAGCAGCTGGGGCGGAGAGACCCAGTACTTC. Protein: CASSWGGETQYF.

The chain uses TRBV18 and TRBJ2-7; TRBD1 matches 9 bases. The CDR3 totals 14 residues. Trimming removed 4 bases from V and 6 bases from J; junction bases left unmatched: 7. Germline CDR1 KGHSH, CDR2 LQKENI. CDR3 sequence reads: CASSRWDRVSEQYF. CDR3 in DNA: TGTGCCAGCTCACGGTGGGACAGGGTTAGCGAGCAGTACTTC.